The present TCR beta chain was sequenced within a study of cytomegalovirus exposure and HLA in healthy donors. Study-level results: It was reported that the classifier diagnosed cytomegalovirus status with high specificity and sensitivity in both the original and validation cohorts.

Losses at the gene ends were 0 bases for V and 1 base for J; bases not matched to a gene: 3. The CDR3 runs 15 residues. Germline lookup yields CDR1 GTSNPN and CDR2 SVGIG (reference sequence). In the case of this clone: Antigen: not known.

Assay: immunoSEQ multiplex PCR; the TCRdb copy retains only in-frame clones and omits some. The sample includes about 160,000 clones, 80% to 90% of them seen just once. The TCR comes from a woman aged 18-30 years in good health and CMV-seronegative. Sequenced material: PBMCs. The rearrangement joins TRBV30 to TRBJ2-3; 8 positions match TRBD2. CDR3 sequence (DNA): TGTGCCTGGAGTGTTGGTAGCGGGGGCACAGATACGCAGTATTTT. Translating it yields CAWSVGSGGTDTQYF.